The present entry profiles one TCR beta chain with its context. The entry originates in a study of blood T cell repertoires in COVID-19. Turning to the study itself: The origin of the acute and convalescent COVID-19 samples was the United States, Italy and Spain. Nucleic acid was either cDNA or gDNA, and it came from T cells, B-cell-depleted T cells, or PBMCs.

Original data processing: For nucleated cells, counts were estimated from reference gene primer amplification. Profiled with immunoSEQ multiplex PCR; TCRdb holds only in-frame clones, not every one. Clone size and V and J calls were adopted from that table, with D and trimming inferred from the DNA. The table includes roughly 170,000 clones, roughly nine tenths detected once. Sequences were obtained from peripheral blood. The sequence was obtained from a man in his sixties or seventies with active or convalescent COVID-19.

CDR3 DNA sequence: TGTGCCAGCAGTTTCTTCGGGGTGAGCACAGATACGCAGTATTTT. Translating gives CASSFFGVSTDTQYF. V usage is TRBV13 and J usage is TRBJ2-3; D possibly corresponds to TRBD2 (5 bases). The germline V gene encodes CDR1 PRHDT and CDR2 FYEKMQ (reference sequence). Between the trimmed V and J ends, which lost 6 bases and 0 bases, there was a span of 13 bases. The CDR3 is 15 residues long.